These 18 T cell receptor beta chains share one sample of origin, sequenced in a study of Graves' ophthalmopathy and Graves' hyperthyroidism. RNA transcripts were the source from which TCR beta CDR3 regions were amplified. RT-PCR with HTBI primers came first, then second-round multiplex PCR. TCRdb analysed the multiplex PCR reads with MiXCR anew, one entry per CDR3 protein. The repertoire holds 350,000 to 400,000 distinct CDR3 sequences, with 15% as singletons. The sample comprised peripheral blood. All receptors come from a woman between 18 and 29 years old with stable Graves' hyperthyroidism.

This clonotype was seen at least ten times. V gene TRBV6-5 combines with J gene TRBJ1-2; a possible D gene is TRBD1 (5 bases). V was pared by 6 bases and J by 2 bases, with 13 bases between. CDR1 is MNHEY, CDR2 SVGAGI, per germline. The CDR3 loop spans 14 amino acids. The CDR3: CASSLLQGNYGYTF. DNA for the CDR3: TGTGCCAGCAGCCTCTTGCAGGGCAACTATGGCTACACCTTC.

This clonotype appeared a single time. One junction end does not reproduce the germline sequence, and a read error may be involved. CDR3 residues: CASSNSGQGTTEAFF. The CDR3 nucleotides read TGTGCCAGCAGTAACTCGGGACAGGGCACCACTGAAGCTTTCTTT. The chain couples TRBV6-5 to TRBJ1-1; 9 positions agree with TRBD1. Per the germline V gene, CDR1 is MNHEY and CDR2 is SVGAGI. This CDR3 is built from 15 residues.

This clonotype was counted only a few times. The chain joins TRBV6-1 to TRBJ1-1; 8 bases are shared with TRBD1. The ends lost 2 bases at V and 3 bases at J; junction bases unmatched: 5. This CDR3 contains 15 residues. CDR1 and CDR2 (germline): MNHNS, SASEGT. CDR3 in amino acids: CASSELDRVHTEAFF. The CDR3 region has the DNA TGTGCCAGCAGTGAACTGGACAGGGTACACACTGAAGCTTTCTTT.

The CDR3 reads CASRETRSGANVLTF. The CDR3, as DNA: TGTGCCAGCAGAGAAACCCGCTCTGGGGCCAACGTCCTGACTTTC. This chain links TRBV12-3 or TRBV12-4 with TRBJ2-6; D gene uncertain. The CDR3 sequence is 15 residues long. Trimming shortened V by 6 bases and J by 0 bases, and 9 bases separated the two germline ends.

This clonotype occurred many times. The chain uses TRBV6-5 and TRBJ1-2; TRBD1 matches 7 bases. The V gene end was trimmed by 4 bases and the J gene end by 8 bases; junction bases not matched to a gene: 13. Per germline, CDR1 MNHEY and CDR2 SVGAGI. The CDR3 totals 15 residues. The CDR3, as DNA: TGTGCCAGCAGTTCCCAGGGGGGGCTGTTCGTGGGCTACACCTTC. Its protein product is CASSSQGGLFVGYTF.

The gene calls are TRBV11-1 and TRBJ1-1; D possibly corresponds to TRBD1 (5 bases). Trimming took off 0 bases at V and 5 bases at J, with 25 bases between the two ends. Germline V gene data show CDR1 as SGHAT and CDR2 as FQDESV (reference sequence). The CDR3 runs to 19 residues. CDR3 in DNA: TGTGCCAGCAGCTTAGCGGAACTAAGGACACTCCCCCGGGGGACTGAAGCTTTCTTT. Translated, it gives CASSLAELRTLPRGTEAFF.

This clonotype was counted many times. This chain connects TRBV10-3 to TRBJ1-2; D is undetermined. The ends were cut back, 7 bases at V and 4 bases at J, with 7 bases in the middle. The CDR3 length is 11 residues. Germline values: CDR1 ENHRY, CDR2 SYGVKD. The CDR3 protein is CAITHAYGYTF. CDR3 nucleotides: TGTGCCATCACACATGCCTATGGCTACACCTTC.

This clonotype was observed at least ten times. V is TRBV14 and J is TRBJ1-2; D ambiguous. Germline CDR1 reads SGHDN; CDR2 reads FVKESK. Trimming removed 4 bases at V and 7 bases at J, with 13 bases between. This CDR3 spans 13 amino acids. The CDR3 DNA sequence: TGTGCCAGCAGCCCGTCTGGAGGCATTGGCTACACCTTC. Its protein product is CASSPSGGIGYTF.

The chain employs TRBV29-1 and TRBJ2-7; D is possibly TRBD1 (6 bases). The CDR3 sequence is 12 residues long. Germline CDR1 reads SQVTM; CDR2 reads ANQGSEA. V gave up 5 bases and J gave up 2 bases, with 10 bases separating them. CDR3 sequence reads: CSVWGHTYEQYF. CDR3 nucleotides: TGCAGCGTTTGGGGACATACCTACGAGCAGTACTTC.

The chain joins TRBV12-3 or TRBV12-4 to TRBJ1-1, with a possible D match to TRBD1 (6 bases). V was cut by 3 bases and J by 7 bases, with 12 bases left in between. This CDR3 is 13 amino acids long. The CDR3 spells CASSFEQGDEAFF. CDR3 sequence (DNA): TGTGCCAGCAGTTTTGAACAGGGAGATGAAGCTTTCTTT.

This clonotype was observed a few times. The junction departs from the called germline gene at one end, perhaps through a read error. The CDR3 reads CASSEFSGGLAKNIKYF. CDR3 coding DNA: TGTGCCAGCAGTGAATTTAGCGGGGGCCTAGCCAAAAACATTAAGTACTTC. This chain links TRBV6-1 with TRBJ2-4, with 9 bases that match TRBD2. CDR1 is MNHNS, CDR2 SASEGT, per germline. CDR3 length: 17 residues.

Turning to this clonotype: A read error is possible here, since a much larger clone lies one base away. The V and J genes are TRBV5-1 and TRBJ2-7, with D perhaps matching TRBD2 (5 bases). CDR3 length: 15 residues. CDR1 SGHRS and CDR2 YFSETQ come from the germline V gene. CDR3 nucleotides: TGCGTCAGCAGCTTGAGGGTAGGTAGTACCTACGAGCAGTACTTC. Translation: CVSSLRVGSTYEQYF.

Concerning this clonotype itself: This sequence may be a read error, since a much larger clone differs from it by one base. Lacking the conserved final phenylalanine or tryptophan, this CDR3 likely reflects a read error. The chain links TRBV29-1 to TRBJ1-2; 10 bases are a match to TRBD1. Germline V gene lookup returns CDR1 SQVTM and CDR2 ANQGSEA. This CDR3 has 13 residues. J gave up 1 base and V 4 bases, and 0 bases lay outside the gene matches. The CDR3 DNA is TGCAGCGTTGGGACAGGGGGTAACTATGGCTACACCTTG. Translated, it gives CSVGTGGNYGYTL.

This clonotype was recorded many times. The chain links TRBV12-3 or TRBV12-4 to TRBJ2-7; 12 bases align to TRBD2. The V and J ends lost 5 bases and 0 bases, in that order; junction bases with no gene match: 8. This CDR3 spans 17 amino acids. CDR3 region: CASSPGLAGGLSYEQYF. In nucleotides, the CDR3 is TGTGCCAGCAGTCCCGGCCTAGCGGGGGGGCTCTCCTACGAGCAGTACTTC.

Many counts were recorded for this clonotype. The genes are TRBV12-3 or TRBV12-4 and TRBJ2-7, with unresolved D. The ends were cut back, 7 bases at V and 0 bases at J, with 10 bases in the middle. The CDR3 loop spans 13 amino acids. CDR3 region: CASTVQNSYEQYF. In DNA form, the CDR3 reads TGTGCCAGCACGGTACAGAACTCCTACGAGCAGTACTTC.

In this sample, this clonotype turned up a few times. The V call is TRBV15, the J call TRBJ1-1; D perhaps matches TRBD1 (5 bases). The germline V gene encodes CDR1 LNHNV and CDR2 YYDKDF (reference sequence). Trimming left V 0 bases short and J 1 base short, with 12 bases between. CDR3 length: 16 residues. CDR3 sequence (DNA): TGTGCCACCAGCAGAGACGTAGGGGCCAAGAACACTGAAGCTTTCTTT. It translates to CATSRDVGAKNTEAFF.

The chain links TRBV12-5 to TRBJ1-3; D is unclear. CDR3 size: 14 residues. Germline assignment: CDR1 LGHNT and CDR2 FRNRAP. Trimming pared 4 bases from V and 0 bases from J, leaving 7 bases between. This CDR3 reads CASGSPISGNTIYF. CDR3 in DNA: TGTGCTAGTGGTTCCCCGATCTCTGGAAACACCATATATTTT.

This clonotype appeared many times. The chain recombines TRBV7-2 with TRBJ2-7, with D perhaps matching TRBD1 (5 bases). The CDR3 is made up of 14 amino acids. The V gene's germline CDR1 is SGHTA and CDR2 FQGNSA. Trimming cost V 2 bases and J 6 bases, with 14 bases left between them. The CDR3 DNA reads TGTGCCAGCAGCTTAACAGGAAGGAAACCCGAGCAGTACTTC. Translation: CASSLTGRKPEQYF.